The 14 T cell receptor beta chains below all came from one sample that was sequenced in a study of cytomegalovirus exposure and HLA in healthy donors. The PCR ran on 60 Vbeta and 13 Jbeta primers. TCRdb's copy holds only in-frame clones and misses some; the assay was immunoSEQ multiplex PCR. The sample includes more than 85,000 clones, around 73% seen only once; the top ten take approximately 1.1%. What was sequenced was PBMCs. These receptors were taken from a female donor in good health and CMV-seronegative.

The chain recombines TRBV13 with TRBJ1-5, with D tentatively TRBD1 (5 bases). Trimming pared 0 bases from V and 6 bases from J, leaving 15 bases between. There are 16 residues in the CDR3. Germline CDR1 reads PRHDT; CDR2 reads FYEKMQ (reference sequence). The CDR3 region has the DNA TGTGCCAGCAGCTTAGGGGGCAGGGAGGAGGGTCAGCCCCAGCATTTT. Translated, it gives CASSLGGREEGQPQHF.

The chain links TRBV6-5 to TRBJ1-4, with D possibly being TRBD1 (6 bases). The germline V gene has CDR1 MNHEY and CDR2 SVGAGI. This CDR3 is built from 14 residues. V was cut by 6 bases and J by 3 bases, with 11 bases left in between. The CDR3 is CASSRTVSNEKLFF. Here the CDR3 DNA reads TGTGCCAGCAGCCGGACAGTCTCTAATGAAAAACTGTTTTTT.

The rearrangement joins TRBV28 to TRBJ1-1; 10 bases map to TRBD1. The germline V gene encodes CDR1 MDHEN and CDR2 SYDVKM. V dropped 4 bases and J dropped 4; count of bases not matched to a gene: 9. The CDR3 consists of 16 residues. The CDR3 sequence: CASSSLGQGFATEAFF. Written as DNA, the CDR3 is TGTGCCAGCAGTTCCCTGGGACAGGGGTTTGCCACTGAAGCTTTCTTT.

This chain links TRBV9 with TRBJ1-3, with no clear D. The CDR3 extends over 15 amino acids. Trimming removed 3 bases at V and 0 bases at J, with 10 bases between. Germline CDR1 reads SGDLS; CDR2 reads YYNGEE. CDR3 nucleotide sequence: TGTGCCAGCAGCGCCAGACTGGCCTCTGGAAACACCATATATTTT. Residues: CASSARLASGNTIYF.

The J gene is TRBJ1-1, the V gene TRBV11-2, with TRBD1 matching over 8 bases. Germline CDR1 and CDR2: SGHAT and FQNNGV. The CDR3 is 14 amino acids. J was trimmed by 6 bases and V by 1 base; bases with no gene match: 4. The CDR3 region has the DNA TGTGCCAGCAGCTTAGGACAGGGGTATGCTGAAGCTTTCTTT. It yields the protein CASSLGQGYAEAFF.

J is TRBJ1-1 and V is TRBV6-1; D is ambiguous. V lost 0 bases and J lost 4, with 6 bases in between. This CDR3 comprises 13 residues. Germline V gene data show CDR1 as MNHNS and CDR2 as SASEGT. The CDR3 DNA reads TGTGCCAGCAGTGAAGCTGGCTTCACTGAAGCTTTCTTT. This translates into CASSEAGFTEAFF.

J is TRBJ2-1 and V is TRBV4-3, with 8 bases aligning to TRBD1. The CDR3 consists of 16 residues. V lost 0 bases, J lost 4 bases, and 5 bases stayed unmatched. CDR1 and CDR2 (germline): LGHNA, YSLEER. CDR3 DNA sequence: TGCGCCAGCAGCCAAGAGGTAACAGGGGGATACAATGAGCAGTTCTTC. Translated: CASSQEVTGGYNEQFF.

CDR3 region: CASSLEGQGNYGYTF. CDR3 in DNA: TGTGCCAGCAGCTTGGAGGGACAGGGAAACTATGGCTACACCTTC. The chain links TRBV5-5 to TRBJ1-2; 9 nucleotides agree with TRBD1. The length of the CDR3 is 15 residues. V dropped 0 bases and J dropped 2; count of bases not matched to a gene: 2. Germline CDR1 is SGHKS and CDR2 is YYEKEE (reference sequence).

In its sample, this clone was seen once. CDR3: CASSVAGGGRQTQYF. In nucleotides, the CDR3 is TGTGCCAGCAGCGTAGCAGGTGGTGGTCGGCAGACCCAGTACTTC. This chain uses TRBV9 with TRBJ2-5, with D hard to call. Trimming removed 0 bases from V and 6 bases from J, with 15 bases in between. The CDR3 has 15 amino acids. From germline, CDR1 is SGDLS and CDR2 YYNGEE.

DNA for the CDR3: TGTGCCAGCAGCCAGAGAGCAGCGACGGGCGAGCAGTACTTC. Amino acids: CASSQRAATGEQYF. The V and J genes are TRBV14 and TRBJ2-7; no reliable D call. Germline CDR1 SGHDN, CDR2 FVKESK. The germline V and J ends were trimmed by 3 bases and 6 bases, with 15 bases remaining between them. CDR3 length equals 14 residues.

The chain uses TRBV30 and TRBJ1-1; D might be TRBD1 (6 bases). CDR3 length equals 12 residues. Germline lookup yields CDR1 GTSNPN and CDR2 SVGIG (reference sequence). Deletions cut 4 bases from V and 8 bases from J, with 14 bases between. CDR3 protein: CAWKVRGPEAFF. The CDR3 DNA reads as TGTGCCTGGAAAGTCAGGGGCCCGGAAGCTTTCTTT.

The V and J genes are TRBV9 and TRBJ1-6; D may be TRBD1 (5 bases). This CDR3 contains 14 residues. The germline CDR1 and CDR2 sequences are SGDLS and YYNGEE. CDR3 nucleotides: TGTTTGCAGGGCGTGAGCTCCTATAATTCACCCCTCCACTTT. Translating gives CLQGVSSYNSPLHF.

J is TRBJ2-3 and V is TRBV18, with TRBD2 matching over 13 bases. CDR3 length: 16 amino acids. V gave up 3 bases and J gave up 4 bases; unmatched junction bases: 4. Germline CDR1 and CDR2: KGHSH and LQKENI. The CDR3 DNA is TGTGCCAGCTCACCCCCGACTAGCGGGGGGTCAGATACGCAGTATTTT. Protein: CASSPPTSGGSDTQYF.

This chain connects TRBV28 to TRBJ2-3, with 9 bases identical to TRBD1. J lost 4 bases, V lost 3 bases, and 5 bases had no gene match. CDR3 length equals 15 residues. Germline V gives CDR1 MDHEN, CDR2 SYDVKM. DNA of the CDR3: TGTGCCAGCAGTTTGGGGGGACAGGGCGCAGATACGCAGTATTTT. It specifies CASSLGGQGADTQYF. Full variable domain (remainder filled in from reference TRBV28 and TRBJ2-3): DVKVTQSSRYLVKRTGEKVFLECVQDMDHENMFWYRQDPGLGLRLIYFSYDVKMKEKGDIPEGYSVSREKKERFSLILESASTNQTSMYLCASSLGGQGADTQYFGPGTRLTVL.